This T cell receptor (beta chain) appears in the sequencing data of a study of blood T cell repertoires in COVID-19. In the study overall: The United States, Italy and Spain supplied acute and convalescent COVID-19 samples.

Germline loops: CDR1 SGHTA, CDR2 FQGTGA. The CDR3 spans 13 residues. V lost 8 bases and J lost 2, with 12 bases in between. Sequencing used immunoSEQ multiplex PCR; TCRdb keeps in-frame clones, though not all of them. The sample has about 82,000 clones; roughly 78% are singletons. Seattle's cohort entered during active infection and was followed longitudinally. Of note for this clone: This specimen includes other DNA sequences encoding the same CDR3.

The sequence came from a man aged 55 to 70 with COVID-19, enrolled during active disease. Sequenced input: peripheral blood. The chain carries TRBV7-3 and TRBJ1-1; D remains ambiguous. The CDR3 protein is CASSREGNTEAFF. In DNA, the CDR3 is TGTGCCAGCTCCCGGGAGGGTAACACTGAAGCTTTCTTT.